The 11 T cell receptor beta chains in this list originate from one sample, sequenced in a study of cytomegalovirus exposure and HLA in healthy donors. PCR primers comprised 60 Vbeta and 13 Jbeta primers. Method: immunoSEQ multiplex PCR; TCRdb's copy keeps in-frame clones and lacks some. The sample contains 110,000 to 150,000 clones, 75% to 90% of which appear only once. The sequenced material came from PBMCs. These receptor sequences come from a female donor in good health and CMV-seronegative.

The rearrangement links TRBV7-9 to TRBJ2-3; D perhaps matches TRBD2 (6 bases). The CDR3 contains 15 residues. The germline gives CDR1 SEHNR, CDR2 FQNEAQ (reference sequence). Trimming removed 1 base from V and 1 base from J, with 9 bases in between. CDR3 sequence: CASSLGGKGTDTQYF. The CDR3 region has the DNA TGTGCCAGCAGCTTAGGCGGGAAGGGCACAGATACGCAGTATTTT.

V gene TRBV27 combines with J gene TRBJ2-3, with D possibly TRBD2 on 6 matching bases. V lost 2 bases and J lost 11, with 17 bases in between. The CDR3 loop spans 14 amino acids. Germline V lookup: CDR1 MNHEY, CDR2 SMNVEV (reference sequence). In DNA, the CDR3 is TGTGCCAGCAGTTTAGGGAGGAGGGCTAGAAAGCAGTATTTT. Translated, it gives CASSLGRRARKQYF.

The chain is built from TRBV5-1 and TRBJ1-3, with 7 bases lining up with TRBD1. This CDR3 is built from 16 residues. V was pared by 4 bases and J by 3 bases, with 10 bases of the junction left unmatched. In germline, CDR1 is SGHRS, CDR2 YFSETQ. The CDR3 nucleotides are TGCGCCAGCAGCCCGGACCAGGGGGTAATTGGAAACACCATATATTTT. Translating gives CASSPDQGVIGNTIYF.

This clone was recorded a few times. The chain couples TRBV5-6 to TRBJ2-7, with 7 positions matching TRBD1. V lost 8 bases to trimming and J lost 1 base; unmatched junction nucleotides: 9. CDR1 and CDR2 (germline): SGHDT, YYEEEE. This CDR3 has 14 residues. The CDR3 is CASATGTASYEQYF. Here the CDR3 DNA reads TGTGCCAGTGCGACCGGGACAGCGTCCTACGAGCAGTACTTC.

This rearrangement joins TRBV2 to TRBJ2-7; maybe TRBD2 (6 bases). CDR3 length: 15 residues. Trimming removed 0 bases at V and 2 bases at J, with 11 bases between. Germline loops: CDR1 SNHLY, CDR2 FYNNEI. The CDR3 here is CASSEAGRGTYEQYF. DNA for the CDR3: TGTGCCAGCAGTGAAGCGGGGCGGGGAACCTACGAGCAGTACTTC.

In this sample, this clone turned up a few times. The gene calls are TRBV6-1 and TRBJ1-4; TRBD1 matches 9 bases. J lost 7 bases, V lost 0 bases, and 6 bases had no gene match. Per the germline V gene, CDR1 is MNHNS and CDR2 is SASEGT. The CDR3 is 16 amino acids. The CDR3 sequence: CASSEAQGTGSEKLFF. For the CDR3, the DNA is TGTGCCAGCAGTGAAGCGCAAGGGACAGGGAGTGAAAAACTGTTTTTT.

This clone came up a few times. The rearrangement joins TRBV6-5 to TRBJ1-1; D may be TRBD1 (5 bases). V was cut by 0 bases and J by 2 bases, with 7 bases left in between. The CDR3 is 14 residues long. The germline V gene encodes CDR1 MNHEY and CDR2 SVGAGI. The CDR3 DNA reads TGTGCCAGCAGTTACTCGCAGGGAAACACTGAAGCTTTCTTT. This gives the protein CASSYSQGNTEAFF.

The J gene is TRBJ1-5, the V gene TRBV10-1; no reliable D call. The CDR3 covers 14 residues. Between the trimmed V and J ends, which lost 2 bases and 0 bases, there was a span of 5 bases. Germline CDR1 is WNHNN and CDR2 is SYGVQD (reference sequence). CDR3 loop: CASSEDNSNQPQHF. The CDR3 nucleotides are TGCGCCAGCAGTGAGGACAATAGCAATCAGCCCCAGCATTTT.

The CDR3 DNA reads TGTGCCAGCAGCTCGGGACAGGACACTGAAGCTTTCTTT. Amino acid sequence: CASSSGQDTEAFF. The V and J genes are TRBV5-4 and TRBJ1-1, with 8 bases identical to TRBD1. Germline CDR1 and CDR2: SGHNT and YYREEE (reference sequence). V shed 3 bases, J shed 3 bases, and the junction held 1 base outside the gene matches. The CDR3 is 13 amino acids.

The genes are TRBV30 and TRBJ2-7, with TRBD2 identical over 11 bases. J lost 5 bases, V lost 3 bases, and 6 bases had no gene match. Germline CDR1 reads GTSNPN; CDR2 reads SVGIG (reference sequence). This CDR3 is built from 14 residues. The CDR3 DNA follows: TGTGCCTGGAGGGTAGCGGGAGGGCCTAACGAGCAGTACTTC. It encodes CAWRVAGGPNEQYF.

This chain uses TRBV27 with TRBJ2-1; D is ambiguous. The CDR3 has 13 amino acids. The ends were cut back, 0 bases at V and 5 bases at J, with 5 bases in the middle. From germline, CDR1 is MNHEY and CDR2 SMNVEV (reference sequence). The CDR3 DNA is TGTGCCAGCAGTTTATCGCGGAACAATGAGCAGTTCTTC. This translates into CASSLSRNNEQFF.